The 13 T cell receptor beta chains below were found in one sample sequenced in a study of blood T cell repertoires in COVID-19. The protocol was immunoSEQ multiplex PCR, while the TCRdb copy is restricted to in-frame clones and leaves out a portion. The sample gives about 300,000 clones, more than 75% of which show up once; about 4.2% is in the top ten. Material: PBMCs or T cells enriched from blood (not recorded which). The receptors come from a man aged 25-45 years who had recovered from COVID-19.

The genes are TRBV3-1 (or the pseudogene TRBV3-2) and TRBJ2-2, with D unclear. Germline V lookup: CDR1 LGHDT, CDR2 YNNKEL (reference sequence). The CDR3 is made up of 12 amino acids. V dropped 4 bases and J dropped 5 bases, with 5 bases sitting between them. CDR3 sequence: CASSRGTGELFF. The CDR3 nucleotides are TGTGCCAGCAGCCGAGGAACCGGGGAGCTGTTTTTT.

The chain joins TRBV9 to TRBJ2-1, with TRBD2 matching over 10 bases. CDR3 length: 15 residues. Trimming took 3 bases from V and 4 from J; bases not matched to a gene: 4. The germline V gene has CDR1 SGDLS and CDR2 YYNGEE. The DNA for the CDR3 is TGTGCCAGCAGCGCTGTAGCGGGGGGTTACAATGAGCAGTTCTTC. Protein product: CASSAVAGGYNEQFF.

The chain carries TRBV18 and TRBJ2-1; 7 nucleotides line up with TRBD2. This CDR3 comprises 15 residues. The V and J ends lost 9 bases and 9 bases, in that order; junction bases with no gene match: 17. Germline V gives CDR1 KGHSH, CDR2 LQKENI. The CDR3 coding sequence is TGTGCCAGTTGTCGCGGGAGCGCGGATCATTGTGAGCAGTTCTTC. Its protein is CASCRGSADHCEQFF.

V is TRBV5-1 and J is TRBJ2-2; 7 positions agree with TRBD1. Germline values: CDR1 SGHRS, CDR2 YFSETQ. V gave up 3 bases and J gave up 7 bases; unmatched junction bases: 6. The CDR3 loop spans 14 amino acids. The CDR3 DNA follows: TGCGCCAGCAGCTCCGACAGGGCCGTCGGGGAGCTGTTTTTT. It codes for CASSSDRAVGELFF.

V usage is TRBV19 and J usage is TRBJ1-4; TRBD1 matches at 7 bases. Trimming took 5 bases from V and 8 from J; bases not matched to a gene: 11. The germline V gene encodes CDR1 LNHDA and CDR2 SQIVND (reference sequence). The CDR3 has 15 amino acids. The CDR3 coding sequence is TGTGCCAGTAGTCCCGACAGGGTCGGATCGGAAAAACTGTTTTTT. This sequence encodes CASSPDRVGSEKLFF.

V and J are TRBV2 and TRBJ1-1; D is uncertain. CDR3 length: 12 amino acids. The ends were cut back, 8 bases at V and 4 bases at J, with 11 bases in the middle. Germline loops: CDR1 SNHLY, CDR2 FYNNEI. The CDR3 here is CASGSLFTEAFF. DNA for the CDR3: TGTGCCAGCGGCTCGCTTTTCACTGAAGCTTTCTTT.

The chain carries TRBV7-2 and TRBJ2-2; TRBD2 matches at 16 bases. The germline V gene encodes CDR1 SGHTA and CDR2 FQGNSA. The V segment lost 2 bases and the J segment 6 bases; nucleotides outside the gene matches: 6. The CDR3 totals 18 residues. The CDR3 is CASSLIGTSGRAPGELFF. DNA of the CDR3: TGTGCCAGCAGCTTAATCGGGACTAGCGGGAGGGCCCCCGGGGAGCTGTTTTTT.

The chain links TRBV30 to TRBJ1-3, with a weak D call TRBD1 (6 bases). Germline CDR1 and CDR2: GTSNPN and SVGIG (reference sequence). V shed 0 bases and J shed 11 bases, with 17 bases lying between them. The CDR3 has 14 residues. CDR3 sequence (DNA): TGTGCCTGGAGTGTACAGGGACTAGGATTCGCCATATATTTT. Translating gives CAWSVQGLGFAIYF.

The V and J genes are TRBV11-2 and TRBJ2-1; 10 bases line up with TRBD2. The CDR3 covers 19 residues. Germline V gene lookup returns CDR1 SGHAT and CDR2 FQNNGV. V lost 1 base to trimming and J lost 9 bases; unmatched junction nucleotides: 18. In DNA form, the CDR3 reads TGTGCCAGCAGCTTAGTTTCTAGCGGGAGCTTTAACGGGGATGGTGAGCAGTTCTTC. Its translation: CASSLVSSGSFNGDGEQFF.

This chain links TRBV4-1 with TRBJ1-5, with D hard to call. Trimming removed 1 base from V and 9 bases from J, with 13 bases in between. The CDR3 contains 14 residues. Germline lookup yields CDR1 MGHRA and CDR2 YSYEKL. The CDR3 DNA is TGCGCCAGCAGCCAAGTAGGTGCCCGGGGGCCCCAGCATTTT. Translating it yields CASSQVGARGPQHF.

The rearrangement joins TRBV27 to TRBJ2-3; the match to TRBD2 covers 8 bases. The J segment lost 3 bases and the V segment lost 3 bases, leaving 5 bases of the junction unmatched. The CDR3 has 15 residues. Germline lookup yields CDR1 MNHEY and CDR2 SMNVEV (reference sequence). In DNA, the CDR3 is TGTGCCAGCAGTTTTCGGGGGGGCGGGACAGATACGCAGTATTTT. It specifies CASSFRGGGTDTQYF.

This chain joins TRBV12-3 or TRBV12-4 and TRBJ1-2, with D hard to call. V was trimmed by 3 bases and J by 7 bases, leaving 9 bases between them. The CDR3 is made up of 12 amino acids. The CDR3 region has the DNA TGTGCCAGCAGTTTGTTCGGTGGTGGCTACACCTTC. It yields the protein CASSLFGGGYTF.

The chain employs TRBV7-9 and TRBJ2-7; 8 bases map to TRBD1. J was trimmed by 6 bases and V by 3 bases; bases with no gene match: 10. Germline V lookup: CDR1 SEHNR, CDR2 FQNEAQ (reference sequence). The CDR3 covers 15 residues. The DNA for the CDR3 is TGTGCCAGCAGCTTTAGTCAGGGGGCTAGGTCCGAGCAGTACTTC. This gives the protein CASSFSQGARSEQYF.